The 13 T cell receptor beta chains given below trace back to one sample, sequenced in a study of blood T cells in healthy people across ages. The second PCR ran roughly 7 to 12 cycles with a sample-barcoded 5' primer and J-beta primers. TCRdb reanalysed the 5' RACE reads using MiXCR and keeps one entry per CDR3 protein. The profile shows hundreds of thousands of distinct CDR3 sequences, about 52% of them singletons. The sample taken for sequencing was blood. These receptors were taken from a woman aged 55-69 years in good health.

The chain uses TRBV16 and TRBJ1-2; 7 nucleotides line up with TRBD1. CDR1 and CDR2 (germline): KGHSY, FQNENV. The CDR3 is made up of 14 amino acids. The ends lost 1 base at V and 6 bases at J; junction bases unmatched: 5. CDR3 DNA: TGTGCCAGCAGCCAATTAGACAGGGAGAATGGCTACACCTTC. Its protein is CASSQLDRENGYTF. Based on the CDR3 plus reference TRBV16 and TRBJ1-2, the full variable domain is GEEVAQTPKHLVRGEGQKAKLYCAPIKGHSYVFWYQQVLKNEFKFLISFQNENVFDETGMPKERFSAKCLPNSPCSLEIQATKLEDSAVYFCASSQLDRENGYTFGSGTRLTVV.

V usage is TRBV4-1 and J usage is TRBJ2-1; D gene ambiguous. The CDR3 is made up of 11 amino acids. CDR1 is MGHRA, CDR2 YSYEKL, per germline. Trimming took 4 bases from V and 15 from J, leaving 13 bases between them. CDR3 sequence: CASSRSNLVFF. The CDR3 nucleotides read TGCGCCAGCAGCCGTTCCAATCTGGTGTTCTTC.

The chain has TRBV28 and TRBJ2-4; maybe TRBD1 (5 bases). Judging by the DNA end, TRBJ2-7 fits better; the J call may be wrong. Per germline, CDR1 MDHEN and CDR2 SYDVKM. This CDR3 comprises 14 residues. The CDR3 loop is CASILSREGYEQYF. The CDR3 DNA sequence: TGTGCCAGCATCCTCTCCAGGGAAGGCTACGAGCAGTACTTC.

The chain recombines TRBV20-1 with TRBJ1-2; 9 bases align to TRBD1. The CDR3 totals 13 residues. Trimming took 1 base from V and 4 from J; bases not matched to a gene: 1. Per germline, CDR1 DFQATT and CDR2 SNEGSKA (reference sequence). The CDR3 nucleotides are TGCAGTGCTAGAGGGGACAGGGTCTATGGCTACACCTTC. It translates to CSARGDRVYGYTF.

The gene calls are TRBV20-1 and TRBJ1-5; D is possibly TRBD1 (5 bases). Trimming removed 3 bases from V and 7 bases from J, with 10 bases in between. This CDR3 is 12 amino acids long. Germline assignment: CDR1 DFQATT and CDR2 SNEGSKA (reference sequence). The CDR3 reads CSAREGKQPQHF. The CDR3 DNA sequence: TGCAGTGCTAGGGAGGGGAAACAGCCCCAGCATTTT.

The chain recombines TRBV7-2 with TRBJ1-2; tentative D call: TRBD1 (5 bases). Trimming removed 3 bases at V and 4 bases at J, with 18 bases between. Germline CDR1 reads SGHTA; CDR2 reads FQGNSA. The length of the CDR3 is 16 residues. For the CDR3, the DNA is TGTGCCAGCAGCTTCATGGACAAATTCCACCTCTATGGCTACACCTTC. It yields the protein CASSFMDKFHLYGYTF. The full variable domain, in which reference TRBV7-2 and TRBJ1-2 provide the parts outside the CDR3, is GAGVSQSPSNKVTEKGKDVELRCDPISGHTALYWYRQSLGQGLEFLIYFQGNSAPDKSGLPSDRFSAERTGGSVSTLTIQRTQQEDSAVYLCASSFMDKFHLYGYTFGSGTRLTVV.

Notes on this clonotype: A junction end diverges from the germline sequence, so it may reflect a read error. The CDR3, as DNA: TGTGCCTGCAGCCCGGGACAGGGTTTAAACATTCAGTACTTC. This encodes CACSPGQGLNIQYF. The chain carries TRBV3-1 and TRBJ2-4; 9 positions agree with TRBD1. Germline lookup yields CDR1 LGHDT and CDR2 YNNKEL (reference sequence). The CDR3 has 14 residues.

This chain uses TRBV5-1 with TRBJ2-7, with 7 bases fitting TRBD2. The V segment lost 5 bases and the J segment 3 bases; nucleotides outside the gene matches: 8. Germline CDR1 reads SGHRS; CDR2 reads YFSETQ. This CDR3 comprises 14 residues. In DNA form, the CDR3 reads TGCGCCAGCAGTGAGGCGGGAGTCGACTACGAGCAGTACTTC. Translating gives CASSEAGVDYEQYF.

V and J are TRBV12-3 or TRBV12-4 and TRBJ1-1; no firm D call. CDR3 length equals 13 residues. V was pared by 0 bases and J by 4 bases, with 6 bases between. This CDR3 is CASSLAISTEAFF. Written as DNA, the CDR3 is TGTGCCAGCAGTTTAGCTATCTCCACTGAAGCTTTCTTT.

The chain uses TRBV3-1 and TRBJ1-5, with a weak D call TRBD1 (5 bases). The CDR3 runs 13 residues. Germline V gene sequence: CDR1 LGHDT, CDR2 YNNKEL (reference sequence). V was clipped by 3 bases and J by 9 bases, with 12 bases between them. The CDR3 region is CASSHTGQGPQHF. The CDR3 DNA sequence: TGTGCCAGCAGCCACACGGGGCAGGGGCCCCAGCATTTT.

This clonotype was picked up a small number of times. In DNA form, the CDR3 reads TGCGCCAGCAGCTTGGCCAGTAGGTTGGTTTACAATGAGCAGTTCTTC. It encodes CASSLASRLVYNEQFF. This rearrangement joins TRBV5-1 to TRBJ2-1; D is uncertain. V lost 0 bases, J lost 4 bases, and 14 bases lay in between. There are 16 residues in the CDR3. CDR1 and CDR2 (germline): SGHRS, YFSETQ.

V gene TRBV10-1 combines with J gene TRBJ2-1, with a tentative D call TRBD2 (5 bases). Trimming shortened V by 5 bases and J by 12 bases, and 20 bases separated the two germline ends. CDR1 is WNHNN, CDR2 SYGVQD, per germline (reference sequence). The CDR3 runs to 14 residues. This CDR3 reads CASSQYRALRGQFF. CDR3 nucleotides: TGCGCCAGCAGTCAATATAGGGCCCTACGGGGGCAGTTCTTC.

The chain uses TRBV28 and TRBJ1-2; 7 bases align to TRBD1. This CDR3 comprises 11 residues. Germline lookup yields CDR1 MDHEN and CDR2 SYDVKM. The CDR3 DNA is TGTGCGGTTTCAGGGGGCTATGGCTACACCTTC. This encodes CAVSGGYGYTF.